The rows below give T cell receptor beta chains drawn from one sample of a study of blood T cell repertoires in COVID-19. Sequenced by immunoSEQ multiplex PCR; TCRdb stores in-frame clones only, minus some. This table holds about 15,000 clones, about 78% found once. The material sequenced was peripheral blood. The receptors shown here come from a human donor in a cohort sampled during active COVID-19. The CDR3 runs from the conserved cysteine through the conserved F or W. Each record gives: D gene, J gene, V gene, clone size, CDR3 protein, CDR3 DNA. A D gene is named only where the DNA matches it firmly. Clone size is shown for a subset of rows, as once, few, many or a class of expanded clone.

D gene: -; J gene: TRBJ1-5; V gene: TRBV5-5; clone size: -; CDR3 protein: CASSTERAGQPQHF; CDR3 DNA: TGTGCCAGCAGCACCGAGAGGGCCGGGCAGCCCCAGCATTTT
D gene: TRBD1; J gene: TRBJ1-4; V gene: TRBV15; clone size: -; CDR3 protein: CATSWDRDILLEKLFF; CDR3 DNA: TGTGCCACCTCCTGGGACAGGGACATCCTTCTTGAAAAACTGTTTTTT
D gene: -; J gene: TRBJ1-2; V gene: TRBV10-3; clone size: -; CDR3 protein: CAIRQGSYGYTF; CDR3 DNA: TGTGCCATCCGGCAGGGAAGCTATGGCTACACCTTC
D gene: -; J gene: TRBJ2-7; V gene: TRBV11-2; clone size: once; CDR3 protein: CASSLGQSYEQYF; CDR3 DNA: TGTGCCAGCAGCTTAGGACAGTCCTACGAGCAGTACTTC
D gene: TRBD1; J gene: TRBJ2-3; V gene: TRBV19; clone size: once; CDR3 protein: CASSAGTGTDTQYF; CDR3 DNA: TGTGCCAGTAGTGCCGGGACAGGCACAGATACGCAGTATTTT
D gene: TRBD2; J gene: TRBJ2-1; V gene: TRBV4-2; clone size: -; CDR3 protein: CASSQDGRERNEQFF; CDR3 DNA: TGTGCCAGCAGCCAAGATGGGCGGGAGAGGAATGAGCAGTTCTTC
D gene: TRBD1; J gene: TRBJ2-2; V gene: TRBV19; clone size: -; CDR3 protein: CASLPGQGYGELFF; CDR3 DNA: TGTGCCAGCCTACCGGGACAGGGTTACGGGGAGCTGTTTTTT
D gene: -; J gene: TRBJ1-1; V gene: TRBV6-5; clone size: -; CDR3 protein: CASSYGGTTEAFF; CDR3 DNA: TGTGCCAGCAGTTACGGGGGCACTACTGAAGCTTTCTTT
D gene: -; J gene: TRBJ2-5; V gene: TRBV6-5; clone size: few; CDR3 protein: CASSYSDGGETQYF; CDR3 DNA: TGTGCCAGCAGTTATTCCGACGGGGGAGAGACCCAGTACTTC
D gene: TRBD2; J gene: TRBJ2-7; V gene: TRBV30; clone size: -; CDR3 protein: CAYNPGGVGEQYF; CDR3 DNA: TGTGCCTACAACCCGGGAGGGGTGGGGGAGCAGTACTTC
D gene: TRBD1; J gene: TRBJ2-2; V gene: TRBV6-5; clone size: -; CDR3 protein: CASRADREVTGELFF; CDR3 DNA: TGTGCCAGCAGGGCGGACAGGGAGGTCACCGGGGAGCTGTTTTTT
D gene: TRBD2; J gene: TRBJ2-1; V gene: TRBV11-3; clone size: -; CDR3 protein: CASSAGLALEQFF; CDR3 DNA: TGTGCCAGCAGCGCGGGACTAGCTTTGGAGCAGTTCTTC
D gene: -; J gene: TRBJ2-5; V gene: TRBV29-1; clone size: once; CDR3 protein: CSGALARQETQYF; CDR3 DNA: TGCAGCGGCGCACTTGCACGCCAAGAGACCCAGTACTTC
D gene: TRBD2; J gene: TRBJ2-6; V gene: TRBV20-1; clone size: once; CDR3 protein: CSASPGTSGAGANVLTF; CDR3 DNA: TGCAGTGCTAGTCCCGGGACTAGCGGAGCTGGGGCCAACGTCCTGACTTTC
D gene: -; J gene: TRBJ1-3; V gene: TRBV19; clone size: few; CDR3 protein: CASSIQGLGNTIYF; CDR3 DNA: TGTGCCAGTAGTATACAGGGTCTTGGAAACACCATATATTTT
D gene: TRBD1; J gene: TRBJ2-7; V gene: TRBV13; clone size: -; CDR3 protein: CASSPGQGSYEQYF; CDR3 DNA: TGTGCCAGCAGCCCCGGACAGGGTTCCTACGAGCAGTACTTC
D gene: -; J gene: TRBJ2-3; V gene: TRBV10-2; clone size: -; CDR3 protein: CASSEVGRSRDTQYF; CDR3 DNA: TGCGCCAGCAGTGAAGTGGGCCGGTCAAGAGATACGCAGTATTTT